This T cell receptor (beta chain) is drawn from a study of cytomegalovirus exposure and HLA in healthy donors. Across the study: Ancestry clustering placed around four fifths of approximately 370 genotyped donors in the Caucasian-associated cluster.

Findings and caveats of the study: According to an earlier analysis, most TCR beta V segments yielded productive rearrangements about 90% or about 30% of the time. Later, an analysis showed that TCR beta chains associated with HLA were more clonally expanded than others that were equally common.

The primer mix had 60 Vbeta and 13 Jbeta primers. Assay: immunoSEQ multiplex PCR; the TCRdb copy retains only in-frame clones and omits some. This sample has 210,000 or so clones, with around four fifths found just once. In regard to this clone: The target antigen is unknown.

Material: PBMCs. The TCR was taken from a woman in her forties in good health and CMV-seronegative.

Here the CDR3 DNA reads TGTGCCAGCAGTGACGGGGGGCGAGTCGACCATGGCTACACCTTC. Its translation: CASSDGGRVDHGYTF. The gene calls are TRBV6-1 and TRBJ1-2; tentative D call: TRBD1 (6 bases). In germline, CDR1 is MNHNS, CDR2 SASEGT. Trimming stripped 3 bases from V and 6 bases from J, with 17 bases between. This CDR3 region has 15 residues.